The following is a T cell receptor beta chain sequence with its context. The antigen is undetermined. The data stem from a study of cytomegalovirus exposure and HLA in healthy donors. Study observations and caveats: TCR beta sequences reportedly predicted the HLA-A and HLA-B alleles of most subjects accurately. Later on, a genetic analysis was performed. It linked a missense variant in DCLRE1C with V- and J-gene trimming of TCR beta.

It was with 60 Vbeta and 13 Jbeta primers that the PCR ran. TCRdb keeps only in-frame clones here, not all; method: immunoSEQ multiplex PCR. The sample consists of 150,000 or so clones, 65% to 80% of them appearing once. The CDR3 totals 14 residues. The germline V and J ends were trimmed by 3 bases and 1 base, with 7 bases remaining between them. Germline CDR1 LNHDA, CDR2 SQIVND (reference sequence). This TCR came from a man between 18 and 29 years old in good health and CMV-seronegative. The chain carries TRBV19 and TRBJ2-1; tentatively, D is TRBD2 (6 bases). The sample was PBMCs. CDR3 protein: CASSMGGSYNEQFF. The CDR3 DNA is TGTGCCAGTAGTATGGGGGGTTCCTACAATGAGCAGTTCTTC. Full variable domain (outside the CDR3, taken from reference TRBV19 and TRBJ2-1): DGGITQSPKYLFRKEGQNVTLSCEQNLNHDAMYWYRQDPGQGLRLIYYSQIVNDFQKGDIAEGYSVSREKKESFPLTVTSAQKNPTAFYLCASSMGGSYNEQFFGPGTRLTVL.